This TCR beta chain originates from a study of human T cells and chemical hapten exposure. The overall study: Application of 0.01% DPC to the upper back was done by patch test, with a reading at 6 days. Study-wide findings and caveats: Patch test score tracked positively with PT1 expanded TCR counts. TCRs whose frequency exceeded 1 in 1000 remained the same following DPC sensitization.

Specified time point: patch test 2, 6 weeks after DPC sensitization. Treatment reported: therapeutic diphenylcyclopropenone sensitization with weekly scalp DPC. The CDR3 runs to 14 residues. V was cut by 7 bases and J by 0 bases, with 10 bases left in between. Germline CDR1 ENHRY, CDR2 SYGVKD. Comments on this clonotype: Its antigen is not known.

MiXCR was run by TCRdb on the RACE reads, yielding one entry per CDR3 protein. This sample has approximately 120,000 distinct CDR3 sequences, with roughly a tenth found just once. The V call is TRBV10-3, the J call TRBJ2-1; D possibly uses TRBD1 or TRBD2 (5 bases each). The sample in question was whole blood, obtained in connection with sensitization to the hapten diphenylcyclopropenone (DPC). The clonotype originates from a woman between 40 and 55 years old with alopecia areata. Some clones in this sample may be carry-over from other donors' samples. The CDR3 is CAIMGESSYNEQFF. The CDR3 region has the DNA TGTGCCATCATGGGGGAAAGCTCCTACAATGAGCAGTTCTTC.